The rows below give T cell receptor beta chains drawn from one sample of a study of prognosis after radiotherapy for stage I lung cancer. TCRdb called the multiplex PCR reads again in MiXCR, with one record for every CDR3 protein. This table has approximately 41,000 distinct CDR3 sequences, around a quarter appearing once. Sequences were derived from PBMCs, sampled before or after stereotactic body radiation therapy (not recorded which). These receptors originate from a donor aged 50 or older with non-small cell lung cancer. The CDR3 runs from the conserved cysteine through the conserved F or W. D genes are given only for firm matches. Only some rows state a clone size, as once, few, many or a class for expanded clones.

clone_size cdr3_length j_call d_call v_call cdr3_aa cdr3_nt
many 13 TRBJ1-2 . TRBV19 CASSHRQWAGYTF TGTGCCAGTAGTCACCGACAGTGGGCTGGCTACACCTTC
many 15 TRBJ2-1 . TRBV25-1 CASSEWTTLYNEQFF TGTGCCAGCAGTGAATGGACAACCTTATACAATGAGCAGTTCTTC
many 13 TRBJ1-1 . TRBV2 CASSPDMNTEAFF TGTGCCAGCAGCCCGGACATGAACACTGAAGCTTTCTTT
many 15 TRBJ2-1 TRBD2 TRBV19 CASSLTSGGAYEQFF TGTGCCAGTAGCTTGACTAGCGGGGGGGCCTATGAGCAGTTCTTC
many 16 TRBJ2-1 TRBD1 TRBV11-2 CASSLEWTGSYNEQFF TGTGCCAGCAGCTTAGAATGGACAGGCTCCTACAATGAGCAGTTCTTC
many 12 TRBJ2-7 . TRBV5-4 CASSFRGYEQYF TGTGCCAGCAGCTTCCGGGGGTACGAGCAGTACTTC
many 16 TRBJ1-3 . TRBV10-2 CASRIWTESSGNTIYF TGCGCCAGCAGGATATGGACAGAAAGCTCTGGAAACACCATATATTTT
. 14 TRBJ2-5 TRBD2 TRBV6-2/TRBV6-3 CASSSWTSGETQYF TGTGCCAGCAGCTCCTGGACTAGCGGAGAGACCCAGTACTTC
medium-sized 13 TRBJ2-7 . TRBV20-1 CSAPSDRFDEQYF TGCAGTGCCCCCTCAGACAGGTTCGACGAGCAGTACTTC
many 12 TRBJ1-2 . TRBV12-3/TRBV12-4 CASRGQTYGYTF TGTGCCAGTAGGGGCCAGACCTATGGCTACACCTTC
many 13 TRBJ1-2 . TRBV5-1 CASSPLPGDGYTF TGCGCCAGCAGCCCCCTACCGGGGGATGGCTACACCTTC
many 15 TRBJ1-1 . TRBV28 CASSFPEGMNTEAFF TGTGCCAGCAGTTTTCCAGAGGGGATGAACACTGAAGCTTTCTTT
many 16 TRBJ1-5 TRBD1 TRBV6-1 CASSDRQGASNQPQHF TGTGCCAGCAGTGACCGACAGGGGGCAAGCAATCAGCCCCAGCATTTT
. 15 TRBJ2-3 TRBD2 TRBV6-4 CASSDSSSGAPPQYF TGTGCCAGCAGTGACTCGTCCAGCGGGGCCCCGCCTCAGTATTTT
once 13 TRBJ2-7 . TRBV10-2 CASSEEPFYQQYF TGCGCCAGCAGTGAGGAGCCGTTCTACCAGCAGTACTTC
few 13 TRBJ2-3 . TRBV18 CASSPQGEDTQYF TGTGCCAGCTCACCGCAGGGTGAGGATACGCAGTATTTT
many 15 TRBJ1-3 . TRBV10-3 CASSVSGSSGNTIYF TGTGCCAGCTCCGTTAGTGGGAGCTCTGGAAACACCATATATTTT
many 15 TRBJ2-7 . TRBV18 CASSPAVVVAGEQYF TGTGCCAGCTCCCCCGCAGTAGTTGTGGCAGGCGAGCAGTACTTC
many 13 TRBJ1-4 TRBD1 TRBV10-3 CAISDRGREKLFF TGTGCCATCAGTGACAGGGGGCGGGAAAAACTGTTTTTT
. 13 TRBJ2-7 TRBD1 TRBV12-3/TRBV12-4 CVSRLTGGHEQYF TGTGTCAGCAGACTGACAGGGGGCCACGAGCAGTACTTC
many 14 TRBJ2-7 . TRBV10-3 CAISNRSPNYEQYF TGTGCCATCAGTAACAGGAGTCCTAACTACGAGCAGTACTTC
many 13 TRBJ1-5 . TRBV6-1 CASSHQDNQPQHF TGTGCCAGCAGTCATCAGGATAATCAGCCCCAGCATTTT
many 13 TRBJ1-2 . TRBV3-1 CASSQEGSYGYTF TGTGCCAGCAGCCAAGAGGGCAGCTATGGCTACACCTTC
many 14 TRBJ1-3 . TRBV19 CASRGRRDGNTIYF TGTGCCAGCCGGGGGCGCCGGGATGGAAACACCATATATTTT
. 14 TRBJ2-2 . TRBV6-1 CASRRTWRTGELFF TGTGCCAGCAGAAGGACATGGCGGACAGGGGAGCTGTTTTTT
many 12 TRBJ2-7 . TRBV28 CASRVAPYEQYF TGTGCCAGCAGAGTAGCCCCCTACGAGCAGTACTTC
many 14 TRBJ2-2 . TRBV20-1 CSARRIRSTGELFF TGCAGTGCTAGAAGAATCCGAAGTACCGGGGAGCTGTTTTTT
many 15 TRBJ2-1 . TRBV11-2 CASSDYRPIYNEQFF TGTGCCAGCAGCGACTACAGGCCTATCTACAATGAGCAGTTCTTC
many 16 TRBJ2-3 TRBD2 TRBV28 CASSSPLAGDSDTQYF TGTGCCAGCAGTTCTCCATTAGCGGGGGATTCAGATACGCAGTATTTT
many 11 TRBJ2-3 . TRBV6-1 CASSEADTQYF TGTGCCAGTTCCGAGGCAGATACGCAGTATTTT
. 17 TRBJ2-7 TRBD2 TRBV6-5 CASSYSQRTSGGHEQYF TGTGCCAGCAGTTACTCCCAACGGACTAGCGGGGGCCACGAGCAGTACTTC
many 15 TRBJ2-7 TRBD1 TRBV27 CASSLAPTGGDEQYF TGTGCCAGCAGTTTAGCCCCAACAGGGGGTGACGAGCAGTACTTC
many 14 TRBJ1-3 . TRBV6-1 CASRPDRLGNTIYF TGTGCCAGCAGACCCGACCGCCTTGGAAACACCATATATTTT
many 12 TRBJ1-2 . TRBV20-1 CSALTGRYGYTF TGCAGTGCCCTTACAGGGCGGTATGGCTACACCTTC
many 12 TRBJ1-2 . TRBV19 CASSETANGYTF TGTGCCAGTAGTGAAACTGCCAATGGCTACACCTTC
many 18 TRBJ1-1 . TRBV13 CASSLGRPGLLMNTEAFF TGTGCCAGCAGCTTAGGCCGGCCAGGCCTCCTCATGAACACTGAAGCTTTCTTT
few 17 TRBJ1-5 . TRBV20-1 CSAGDDGKGPHLQPQHF TGCAGTGCTGGAGATGATGGTAAGGGTCCACACCTTCAGCCCCAGCATTTT
many 16 TRBJ2-1 TRBD2 TRBV20-1 CSAPRVAGAGVDEQFF TGCAGTGCCCCGAGGGTGGCGGGAGCGGGGGTGGATGAGCAGTTCTTC
many 16 TRBJ2-2 . TRBV7-3 CASSLEGRGSTGELFF TGTGCCAGCAGCTTAGAGGGACGAGGGAGTACCGGGGAGCTGTTTTTT
many 13 TRBJ1-2 . TRBV30 CAWSGGGVGGYTF TGTGCCTGGAGTGGGGGCGGGGTAGGTGGCTACACCTTC
few 13 TRBJ1-1 . TRBV29-1 CSAQGQGNTEAFF TGCAGCGCCCAGGGGCAGGGGAACACTGAAGCTTTCTTT
many 19 TRBJ1-6 TRBD1 TRBV19 CASSAFARDRGIYNSPLHF TGTGCCAGTAGTGCCTTCGCCCGGGACAGGGGCATCTATAATTCACCCCTCCACTTT
many 12 TRBJ2-5 . TRBV6-1 CASRTPGETQYF TGTGCCAGCAGGACCCCGGGGGAGACCCAGTACTTC
many 17 TRBJ2-3 . TRBV19 CASSIKVLTRHDNTQYF TGTGCCAGTAGTATTAAGGTACTAACTCGACACGACAATACGCAGTATTTT
many 14 TRBJ2-2 . TRBV11-2 CASTAGANTGELFF TGTGCCAGTACAGCAGGCGCGAACACCGGGGAGCTGTTTTTT
many 17 TRBJ1-5 . TRBV6-1 CASTKRALVVSGQPQHF TGTGCCAGCACGAAACGGGCTTTGGTGGTGTCGGGTCAGCCCCAGCATTTT
many 15 TRBJ2-1 . TRBV9 CASSLLGIGVNEQFF TGTGCCAGCAGCCTCCTAGGGATCGGAGTGAATGAGCAGTTCTTC
many 13 TRBJ2-5 . TRBV7-8 CASSLEEGETQYF TGTGCCAGCAGCTTAGAAGAGGGAGAGACCCAGTACTTC
many 13 TRBJ2-1 . TRBV6-1 CASSERSYNEQFF TGTGCCAGCAGCGAGCGTTCCTACAATGAGCAGTTCTTC
many 12 TRBJ2-7 . TRBV20-1 CSASILAGEQYF TGCAGTGCTAGTATACTAGCCGGCGAGCAGTACTTC
many 17 TRBJ2-6 . TRBV10-3 CAISERDLSSGANVLTF TGTGCCATCAGTGAAAGGGACTTAAGCTCTGGGGCCAACGTCCTGACTTTC
many 16 TRBJ2-2 TRBD1 TRBV9 CASSEQGASRTGELFF TGTGCCAGCAGCGAACAGGGGGCTTCTCGGACCGGGGAGCTGTTTTTT
medium-sized 13 TRBJ1-1 . TRBV6-1 CASRRQENTEAFF TGTGCCAGCAGGAGACAGGAGAACACTGAAGCTTTCTTT
many 16 TRBJ2-2 TRBD1 TRBV5-1 CASSTSTGGGTGELFF TGCGCCAGCAGCACCTCGACAGGGGGGGGCACCGGGGAGCTGTTTTTT
many 13 TRBJ1-2 . TRBV28 CASSTFGLGGYTF TGTGCCAGCAGTACGTTTGGGTTGGGTGGCTACACCTTC
. 16 TRBJ1-1 TRBD1 TRBV5-4 CASSPGGQLMNTEAFF TGTGCCAGCAGCCCAGGGGGACAGTTGATGAACACTGAAGCTTTCTTT
. 14 TRBJ1-4 . TRBV20-1 CSARDLLGGEKLFF TGCAGTGCTAGAGATTTACTAGGGGGTGAAAAACTGTTTTTT
many 10 TRBJ2-7 . TRBV20-1 CSASTDEQYF TGCAGTGCTAGTACAGACGAGCAGTACTTC
many 16 TRBJ2-1 . TRBV7-9 CASSLPYWGSYNEQFF TGTGCCAGCAGCTTACCCTATTGGGGCTCCTACAATGAGCAGTTCTTC